This T cell receptor beta chain was observed in a study of T cell repertoires in ileal Crohn's disease. The study's findings and limits: Compared with non-smokers, active smokers at surgery showed more clonal expansions.

Regarding this clone: The antigen is undetermined.

TCRdb's table, derived via immunoSEQ multiplex PCR, lists solely in-frame clones and lacks some. This table has about 15,000 clones, approximately 80% appearing once. The V and J ends lost 5 bases and 1 base, in that order; junction bases with no gene match: 3. This CDR3 has 14 amino acids. In germline, CDR1 is SGHDN, CDR2 FVKESK. The receptor was isolated from an adult with Crohn's disease. This chain links TRBV14 with TRBJ1-1; TRBD1 agrees at 8 bases. Sequenced material: ileal tissue. The CDR3 sequence is CASSSGQGNTEAFF. The CDR3 bases are TGTGCCAGCAGCTCCGGACAGGGGAACACTGAAGCTTTCTTT. Variable domain in full (rest from reference TRBV14 and TRBJ1-1): EAGVTQFPSHSVIEKGQTVTLRCDPISGHDNLYWYRRVMGKEIKFLLHFVKESKQDESGMPNNRFLAERTGGTYSTLKVQPAELEDSGVYFCASSSGQGNTEAFFGQGTRLTVV.